A single sample gave rise to the 28 T cell receptor beta chains below, sequenced in a study of shared clonotypes between healthy human individuals (dated by TCRdb to 2018 to 2020). Library preparation used the immunoSEQ multiplex PCR assay. As stored in TCRdb, this immuneACCESS dataset retains in-frame rearrangements with V and J assigned. A fraction of the clones does not appear; measured against another copy, unresolved V genes explain less than half of the discrepancy, and the remainder lacks a known reason. This sample lists around 180,000 clones; approximately 92% were detected once. About 0.067% of the sample comes from the top ten. Material: naive CD4+ T cells sorted from blood. What this sample's cell subset or site label stands for: CD45RA+ positively selected. These receptors all stem from a woman under 40 in good health.

The chain carries TRBV10-3 and TRBJ2-7; 8 bases align to TRBD2. V lost 9 bases, J lost 2 bases, and 6 bases stayed unmatched. Germline lookup yields CDR1 ENHRY and CDR2 SYGVKD. This CDR3 has 13 residues. In DNA form, the CDR3 reads TGTGCCATTGAGGGACTAGACCCCTACGAGCAGTACTTC. Amino acid sequence: CAIEGLDPYEQYF.

This chain links TRBV10-1 with TRBJ1-2, with a possible D match to TRBD1 (5 bases). The CDR3 has 15 amino acids. Trimming removed 1 base at V and 8 bases at J, with 17 bases between. Germline CDR1 reads WNHNN; CDR2 reads SYGVQD (reference sequence). The DNA for the CDR3 is TGCGCCAGCAGTGAGTTGCAGGGCCCCTCAGGAGGCTACACCTTC. Its translation is CASSELQGPSGGYTF.

The J gene is TRBJ2-7, the V gene TRBV6-1; the D gene is possibly TRBD1 (6 bases). The CDR3 loop spans 14 amino acids. Trimming removed 3 bases at V and 5 bases at J, with 14 bases between. From germline, CDR1 is MNHNS and CDR2 SASEGT. As DNA, the CDR3 is TGTGCCAGCAGTGATTACTGGGGGCCCGACGAGCAGTACTTC. Amino acid sequence: CASSDYWGPDEQYF.

This clone occurred once. The V and J genes are TRBV5-1 and TRBJ1-1; the D gene is possibly TRBD1 (5 bases). The V and J ends lost 0 bases and 2 bases respectively, with 17 bases between them. CDR1 and CDR2 from the germline V gene are SGHRS and YFSETQ. The CDR3 covers 17 residues. DNA of the CDR3: TGCGCCAGCAGCTTGGAGGTGGGACGGGGCGTAAACACTGAAGCTTTCTTT. It is translated as CASSLEVGRGVNTEAFF.

This chain's CDR3 is CASSSGGLVGYTF. In DNA form, the CDR3 reads TGTGCCAGCAGTTCTGGGGGGCTTGTCGGCTACACCTTC. The chain employs TRBV28 and TRBJ1-2, with D perhaps TRBD1 (6 bases). CDR1 and CDR2 from the germline V gene are MDHEN and SYDVKM. V lost 4 bases, J lost 8 bases, and 14 bases lay in between. The CDR3 covers 13 residues.

The chain has TRBV7-8 and TRBJ2-2; a possible D gene is TRBD1 (6 bases). This CDR3 has 19 amino acids. Trimming pared 1 base from V and 5 bases from J, leaving 23 bases between. CDR1 and CDR2 (germline): SGHVS, FQNEAQ. The CDR3 nucleotides are TGTGCCAGCAGCTTAGGAGCGATCCCGCAGGGGAGTGTAACCGGGGAGCTGTTTTTT. It codes for CASSLGAIPQGSVTGELFF.

The rearrangement uses TRBV10-2 and TRBJ1-5, with D hard to call. Trimming took off 2 bases at V and 4 bases at J, with 9 bases between the two ends. The CDR3 spans 14 residues. The germline CDR1 and CDR2 sequences are WSHSY and SAAADI. Here the CDR3 DNA reads TGCGCCAGCAGTGAGCGGGTCGGAAATCAGCCCCAGCATTTT. Its translation: CASSERVGNQPQHF.

The rearrangement joins TRBV28 to TRBJ2-5; weak D call: TRBD2 (8 bases). Gene TRBJ2-7 matches the end of the DNA better, so the J call may be wrong. This CDR3 comprises 15 residues. CDR1 is MDHEN and CDR2 is SYDVKM in the germline V gene. The CDR3 sequence is CATTLTGTSGYEQYF. CDR3 sequence (DNA): TGTGCCACGACCCTGACAGGGACTAGTGGCTACGAGCAGTACTTC.

The chain employs TRBV5-1 and TRBJ1-3; D might be TRBD1 (6 bases). CDR3 length equals 15 residues. Trimming removed 4 bases at V and 4 bases at J, with 15 bases between. The germline V gene encodes CDR1 SGHRS and CDR2 YFSETQ. In nucleotides, the CDR3 is TGCGCCAGCAGCGGCCCAGGGGTTGCAGGAAACACCATATATTTT. Translation: CASSGPGVAGNTIYF.

The J gene is TRBJ1-3, the V gene TRBV5-6; possibly TRBD1 for D (5 bases). The CDR3 totals 14 residues. Trimming removed 0 bases from V and 2 bases from J, with 6 bases in between. The germline gives CDR1 SGHDT, CDR2 YYEEEE. CDR3 sequence reads: CASSLGRAGNTIYF. The CDR3 DNA reads as TGTGCCAGCAGCTTGGGCAGGGCTGGAAACACCATATATTTT.

The chain is built from TRBV28 and TRBJ1-2; D perhaps matches TRBD1 (6 bases). CDR1 and CDR2 from the germline V gene are MDHEN and SYDVKM. Trimming left V 7 bases short and J 2 bases short, with 14 bases between. CDR3 size: 14 residues. CDR3 bases: TGTGCCAGCACCTCCCCCCAGGGGAACTATGGCTACACCTTC. Its translation: CASTSPQGNYGYTF.

CDR3 loop: CSAPSGLAKFF. CDR3 nucleotide sequence: TGCAGTGCCCCAAGTGGACTAGCGAAGTTCTTC. The V and J genes are TRBV20-1 and TRBJ2-1; 9 positions match TRBD2. This CDR3 is 11 amino acids long. Germline assignment: CDR1 DFQATT and CDR2 SNEGSKA (reference sequence). V lost 6 bases and J lost 14; bases outside the gene matches: 8.

This rearrangement joins TRBV15 to TRBJ2-5, with 7 bases lining up with TRBD2. V was pared by 3 bases and J by 5 bases, with 12 bases of the junction left unmatched. The CDR3 runs 16 residues. Germline loops: CDR1 LNHNV, CDR2 YYDKDF (reference sequence). Here the CDR3 reads CATSSVGLGGYETQYF. CDR3 nucleotides: TGTGCCACCAGCAGTGTTGGACTAGGCGGTTACGAGACCCAGTACTTC.

V gene TRBV28 combines with J gene TRBJ2-5; no firm D call. Trimming pared 7 bases from V and 5 bases from J, leaving 14 bases between. This CDR3 has 13 residues. The V gene's germline CDR1 is MDHEN and CDR2 SYDVKM. CDR3 amino acids: CASTSGGEETQYF. The DNA of the CDR3 is TGTGCCAGCACCTCGGGCGGTGAGGAGACCCAGTACTTC. Supplemented by reference TRBV28 and TRBJ2-5, the full variable domain reads DVKVTQSSRYLVKRTGEKVFLECVQDMDHENMFWYRQDPGLGLRLIYFSYDVKMKEKGDIPEGYSVSREKKERFSLILESASTNQTSMYLCASTSGGEETQYFGPGTRLLVL.

In nucleotides, the CDR3 is TGTGCCAGTGCGACCACGTTGACCCACTACGAGCAGTACTTC. Translating it yields CASATTLTHYEQYF. The rearrangement links TRBV19 to TRBJ2-5; D uncertain. The J call may be in error: the DNA end matches TRBJ2-7 better. Germline V gene lookup returns CDR1 LNHDA and CDR2 SQIVND (reference sequence). This CDR3 spans 14 amino acids.

CDR3 nucleotide sequence: TGCGCCAGCAGCAGTGGAAACGAAGCGGGAGGGCTAGAGCAGTACTTC. It codes for CASSSGNEAGGLEQYF. The chain is built from TRBV5-1 and TRBJ2-7, with TRBD2 matching over 10 bases. V lost 4 bases to trimming and J lost 7 bases; unmatched junction nucleotides: 14. Germline V CDR1 and CDR2: SGHRS, YFSETQ. The CDR3 is made up of 16 amino acids.

The chain carries TRBV19 and TRBJ1-4, with a possible D match to TRBD1 (5 bases). Germline values: CDR1 LNHDA, CDR2 SQIVND (reference sequence). This CDR3 comprises 14 residues. CDR3 nucleotides: TGTGACACAACACGGCGGGGACGAGGTGAAAAACTGTTTTTT. It is translated as CDTTRRGRGEKLFF.

This chain connects TRBV11-2 to TRBJ2-7; D may match TRBD1 or TRBD2 (6 bases each). Germline lookup yields CDR1 SGHAT and CDR2 FQNNGV. The CDR3 is 15 amino acids. V gave up 0 bases and J gave up 2 bases, with 11 bases separating them. For the CDR3, the DNA is TGTGCCAGCAGCTTAGAATCCGGGGGCCCCTACGAGCAGTACTTC. It specifies CASSLESGGPYEQYF.

The V and J genes are TRBV16 and TRBJ1-1; D is undetermined. Per germline, CDR1 KGHSY and CDR2 FQNENV. V dropped 4 bases and J dropped 0 bases, with 6 bases sitting between them. The CDR3 runs 13 residues. CDR3 sequence reads: CASSPSMNTEAFF. The CDR3 DNA is TGTGCCAGCAGCCCTAGTATGAACACTGAAGCTTTCTTT.

This chain joins TRBV5-1 and TRBJ2-7, with 8 bases fitting TRBD2. With V trimmed by 3 bases and J by 6 bases, 8 bases remained unmatched. The germline V gene encodes CDR1 SGHRS and CDR2 YFSETQ. The CDR3 contains 14 residues. Written as DNA, the CDR3 is TGCGCCAGCAGCTCCGGGACTAGTGCTCTCGAGCAGTACTTC. Protein product: CASSSGTSALEQYF.

The CDR3 DNA follows: TGTGCCAGCAGTTACTCAGAGACAGGGGCCTACGAGCAGTACTTC. Protein product: CASSYSETGAYEQYF. The chain couples TRBV6-5 to TRBJ2-7; TRBD1 matches 8 bases. Losses at the gene ends were 0 bases for V and 2 bases for J; bases not matched to a gene: 3. Germline V gene data show CDR1 as MNHEY and CDR2 as SVGAGI. There are 15 residues in the CDR3.

Comment on this clone: This CDR3 is also generated by other DNA sequences in the sample. The rearrangement links TRBV6-5 to TRBJ2-7; no clear D. This CDR3 has 14 residues. Looked up from germline, CDR1 is MNHEY and CDR2 is SVGAGI. The germline V and J ends were trimmed by 0 bases and 2 bases, with 8 bases remaining between them. The CDR3 reads CASSYSTRAYEQYF. The CDR3 bases are TGTGCCAGCAGTTACTCGACACGGGCCTACGAGCAGTACTTC.

The V gene is TRBV9, the J gene TRBJ2-1; 10 bases are shared with TRBD2. The CDR3 loop spans 15 amino acids. CDR1 is SGDLS and CDR2 is YYNGEE in the germline V gene. V lost 1 base and J lost 7; bases outside the gene matches: 5. The CDR3 loop reads CASSVRAGGPNEQFF. The CDR3 DNA follows: TGTGCCAGCAGCGTAAGAGCGGGAGGGCCTAATGAGCAGTTCTTC.

The gene calls are TRBV11-2 and TRBJ2-3; 7 nucleotides line up with TRBD2. The CDR3 contains 15 residues. Germline lookup yields CDR1 SGHAT and CDR2 FQNNGV. Trimming cost V 5 bases and J 4 bases; bases outside gene matches: 9. CDR3 nucleotides: TGTGCCAGCAGCCTTTCCGGGACTAAGGCAGATACGCAGTATTTT. This translates into CASSLSGTKADTQYF.

This chain connects TRBV6-5 to TRBJ2-5; TRBD2 agrees at 10 bases. CDR1 is MNHEY, CDR2 SVGAGI, per germline. The CDR3 sequence is 13 residues long. The V gene end was trimmed by 5 bases and the J gene end by 13 bases; junction bases not matched to a gene: 10. The CDR3 sequence: CASSPGLAASPYF. The CDR3 DNA reads TGTGCCAGCAGTCCCGGACTAGCGGCCTCTCCGTACTTC.

This clone appeared once. The gene calls are TRBV7-2 and TRBJ2-7, with 8 bases lining up with TRBD2. There are 16 residues in the CDR3. The germline CDR1 and CDR2 sequences are SGHTA and FQGNSA. J was trimmed by 4 bases and V by 1 base; bases with no gene match: 9. CDR3 amino acids: CASSLGGGGRIYEQYF. CDR3 DNA: TGTGCCAGCAGCTTAGGGGGAGGCGGGAGGATTTACGAGCAGTACTTC.

V is TRBV18 and J is TRBJ1-1; no definite D call. The CDR3 has 11 residues. Germline CDR1 reads KGHSH; CDR2 reads LQKENI. V lost 4 bases and J lost 3, with 3 bases in between. Written as DNA, the CDR3 is TGTGCCAGCTCACACGACACTGAAGCTTTCTTT. Translating gives CASSHDTEAFF.

This chain uses TRBV10-3 with TRBJ2-7; 12 bases are shared with TRBD2. In germline, CDR1 is ENHRY, CDR2 SYGVKD. The ends lost 6 bases at V and 2 bases at J; junction bases unmatched: 2. The CDR3 totals 14 residues. As DNA, the CDR3 is TGTGCCATCAGGACTAGCGGGAGTGCCTACGAGCAGTACTTC. It codes for CAIRTSGSAYEQYF.